The rows below give T cell receptor beta chains drawn from one sample of a study of beta chain features in type 1 diabetes. Here immunoSEQ multiplex PCR was the method, and the copy in TCRdb shows in-frame clones only, minus some. The data hold 300,000 to 450,000 clones, with around 9.6% observed a single time. The sequencing input was central memory CD4+ T cells from blood. These receptors originate from a man aged 25 to 40 with type 1 diabetes. The CDR3 runs from the conserved cysteine through the conserved F or W. The D gene is left open where the match is weak. Only part of the rows carry a size: once, few, many, or a class if the clone is expanded.

TRBJ1-1 | . | TRBV10-1 | . | TGCGCCAGCAGTGAGTCGGGCAGGTCGCACACTGAAGCTTTCTTT | CASSESGRSHTEAFF
TRBJ1-5 | few | TRBV12-2 | . | TGTGCAAGTCGCCAAGGGGACAGGACCCTGTCCTGCAATCAGCCCCAGCATTTT | CASRQGDRTLSCNQPQHF
TRBJ2-3 | few | TRBV7-8 | . | TGTGCCAGCAGCCTTCGGCGGGGCACAGATACGCAGTATTTT | CASSLRRGTDTQYF
TRBJ2-7 | . | TRBV5-1 | . | TGCGCCAGCAGCTTTGGGGTAACCTACGAGCAGTACTTC | CASSFGVTYEQYF
TRBJ2-1 | many | TRBV29-1 | . | TGCAGCGTTGAGTTAGGAGGGAATGAGCAGTTCTTC | CSVELGGNEQFF
TRBJ1-2 | . | TRBV28 | . | TGTGCCAGCAGTCAGGGCTATGGCTACACCTTC | CASSQGYGYTF
TRBJ2-2 | . | TRBV2 | TRBD1 | TGTGCCAGCAGCGCACAGGGGGTCGCCGGGGAGCTGTTTTTT | CASSAQGVAGELFF
TRBJ2-7 | . | TRBV30 | TRBD2 | TGTGCCTGGAGTGTCTCTCGTGTTAGCGGGAGCTACAACGAGCAGTACTTC | CAWSVSRVSGSYNEQYF
TRBJ2-1 | many | TRBV7-9 | . | TGTGCCAGCACCGGCGACGGACAGATAAACAATGAGCAGTTCTTC | CASTGDGQINNEQFF
TRBJ2-7 | . | TRBV9 | TRBD1 | TGTGCCAGCAGCCTTGGGACAGGCCCGTACGAGCAGTACTTC | CASSLGTGPYEQYF
TRBJ2-1 | . | TRBV7-2 | . | TGTGCCAGCAGCTTAGGGACCCTTGAACGGCCGTTCTTC | CASSLGTLERPFF
TRBJ2-3 | few | TRBV7-2 | . | TGTGCCAGCAGTATTCGGAGCGGTGGTACAGATACGCAGTATTTT | CASSIRSGGTDTQYF
TRBJ1-1 | few | TRBV6-1 | . | TGTGCCAGCAGCGTTGACAGTTCTACTGAAGCTTTCTTT | CASSVDSSTEAFF
TRBJ2-5 | few | TRBV2 | TRBD2 | TGTGCCAGCAGGAACACCGGGACTAGCGGCGAGACCCAGTACTTC | CASRNTGTSGETQYF
TRBJ1-4 | . | TRBV6-5 | . | TGTGCCAGCAGTTTCGGGAAAGGGAAATCGGGTGAAAAACTGTTTTTT | CASSFGKGKSGEKLFF
TRBJ2-7 | few | TRBV18 | . | TGTGCCAGCTCACCGCGGGCCGACCGAGGGAACGAGCAGTACTTC | CASSPRADRGNEQYF
TRBJ2-5 | few | TRBV11-2 | TRBD1 | TGTGCCAGCAGCCGCGGACAGGGGGCCTCAGAGACCCAGTACTTC | CASSRGQGASETQYF
TRBJ2-2 | . | TRBV6-1 | . | TGTGCCAGCAGCCACGGGACTTATTACACCGGGGAGCTGTTTTTT | CASSHGTYYTGELFF
TRBJ2-5 | few | TRBV7-9 | . | TGTGCCAGCAGCTTAGGTACTCAAGAGACCCAGTACTTC | CASSLGTQETQYF
TRBJ1-1 | . | TRBV11-3 | . | TGTGCCAGCAGCCCCTCCTGGGGGGCTAACACTGAAGCTTTCTTT | CASSPSWGANTEAFF
TRBJ2-3 | . | TRBV6-5 | . | TGTGCCAGCCAGACGGGGACTAGCACAGATACGCAGTATTTT | CASQTGTSTDTQYF
TRBJ1-5 | many | TRBV14 | . | TGTGCCAGCAGCCAAGGTCTTCAGGGGCCCCAGCATTTT | CASSQGLQGPQHF
TRBJ1-1 | . | TRBV7-6 | . | TGTGCCAGCAGCGGAGGGGTGCTAGGGGGCACTGAAGCTTTCTTT | CASSGGVLGGTEAFF
TRBJ1-5 | . | TRBV19 | . | TGTGCCAGTGGTGGACAGTATAGCAATCAGCCCCAGCATTTT | CASGGQYSNQPQHF
TRBJ2-3 | few | TRBV2 | . | TGTGCCAGCAGTGTCCGGCAGCCAGATACGCAGTATTTT | CASSVRQPDTQYF
TRBJ1-5 | few | TRBV7-2 | . | TGTGCCAGCAGCCCCCGGGGGAGCAATCAGCCCCAGCATTTT | CASSPRGSNQPQHF
TRBJ2-5 | . | TRBV7-9 | . | TGTGCCAGCAGCACCCTCGGGGGCGGACTTAGGGAGACCCAGTACTTC | CASSTLGGGLRETQYF
TRBJ2-2 | . | TRBV4-1 | TRBD1 | TGCGCCAGCAGCCAACCCGGGACAGGGGGCTCCGGGGAGCTGTTTTTT | CASSQPGTGGSGELFF
TRBJ1-1 | few | TRBV9 | . | TGTGCCAGCAGAGGGAACACTGAAGCTTTCTTT | CASRGNTEAFF
TRBJ1-5 | few | TRBV30 | TRBD1 | TGTGCCTGGAGTGTACAGGGGGCCCCTACCAATCAGCCCCAGCATTTT | CAWSVQGAPTNQPQHF
TRBJ2-5 | . | TRBV6-5 | TRBD1 | TGTGCCAGCAGTCGTCCCCAGGGGGCCCAGTACTTC | CASSRPQGAQYF
TRBJ2-5 | few | TRBV11-3 | TRBD2 | TGTGCCAGCAGCCCCGGGACTAGCGGGAGCACGGAGACCCAGTACTTC | CASSPGTSGSTETQYF
TRBJ2-6 | once | TRBV28 | TRBD1 | TGTGCCAGCAGCCCGCATGGGACAGGGGCACACTCTGGGGCCAACGTCCTGACTTTC | CASSPHGTGAHSGANVLTF
TRBJ2-7 | few | TRBV28 | TRBD2 | TGTGCCAGCAGCATCACCGGGACTAGCGGGAGGGCCAAGGCCTACGAGCAGTACTTC | CASSITGTSGRAKAYEQYF
TRBJ2-7 | few | TRBV7-9 | TRBD2 | TGTGCCTGGGGACTAGCGGGAGACGAGCAGTACTTC | CAWGLAGDEQYF
TRBJ2-7 | few | TRBV6-6 | . | TGTGCCAGCGGCAGGGATTTCGAGCAGTACTTC | CASGRDFEQYF
TRBJ2-2 | . | TRBV9 | . | TGTGCCAGCAGCGTCCTTACGGACGGGGAGCTGTTTTTT | CASSVLTDGELFF
TRBJ1-1 | . | TRBV4-1 | . | TGCGCCAGCAGCCAAGGACCTGGCAGGGGCGACACTGAAGCTTTCTTT | CASSQGPGRGDTEAFF
TRBJ2-3 | . | TRBV18 | . | TGTGCCAGCTCACCCTTAACAGGGTACGAAAGAGATACGCAGTATTTT | CASSPLTGYERDTQYF
TRBJ2-4 | many | TRBV14 | . | TGTGCCAGCAGCCCGCCGGGGGCGCAAAACATTCAGTACTTC | CASSPPGAQNIQYF
TRBJ2-1 | few | TRBV2 | TRBD2 | TGTGCCAGCAGCCCCGGACTAGTTGAGCAGTTCTTC | CASSPGLVEQFF
TRBJ2-7 | many | TRBV2 | . | TGTGCCAGCAGCTACCCACGGACGGGAATCTACGAGCAGTACTTC | CASSYPRTGIYEQYF
TRBJ1-1 | few | TRBV4-1 | . | TGCGCCAGCAGCCAAACGCTTGGGCTCCAAGCTTTCTTT | CASSQTLGLQAFF
TRBJ2-3 | few | TRBV7-2 | . | TGTGCCAGCAGCTTAGGTGACGATTCGGATACGCAGTATTTT | CASSLGDDSDTQYF
TRBJ1-4 | . | TRBV15 | . | TGTGCCACCAACCCAGGGCCCGAATGTGAAAAACTGTTTTTT | CATNPGPECEKLFF
TRBJ1-5 | . | TRBV4-1 | . | TGCGCCAGCAGCCGATACTTATGGCCCCCCAATCAGCCCCAGCATTTT | CASSRYLWPPNQPQHF
TRBJ2-3 | few | TRBV14 | . | TGTGCCAGCAGCCAAGATAGGGGCGGTACGCAGTATTTT | CASSQDRGGTQYF
TRBJ2-4 | . | TRBV7-2 | . | TGTGCCAGCAGCCCTGATAGGTCCCCCATTCAGTACTTC | CASSPDRSPIQYF
TRBJ1-5 | . | TRBV28 | TRBD1 | TGTGCCAGCAGTTCTCAGGGGGCGGTCTCTCCTCAGCATTTT | CASSSQGAVSPQHF
TRBJ1-2 | few | TRBV6-5 | . | TGTGCCAGCTCCAGGGGAGCTAACTATGGCTACACCTTC | CASSRGANYGYTF
TRBJ2-3 | . | TRBV7-2 | . | TGTGCCAGCAAGGGCGTGGGGGCTAGAGATACGCAGTATTTT | CASKGVGARDTQYF
TRBJ2-3 | many | TRBV19 | . | TGTGCCAGTAGTATCCCCACAAGGCCGGATACGCAGTATTTT | CASSIPTRPDTQYF
TRBJ1-2 | . | TRBV6-6 | . | TGTGCCAGCAGCCTCAGCCTCGCCCAGAATGGCTACACCTTC | CASSLSLAQNGYTF
TRBJ2-1 | . | TRBV9 | TRBD1 | TGTGCCAGCAGCGTATCCGGCACAGGGGTAAATGAGCAGTTCTTC | CASSVSGTGVNEQFF
TRBJ1-4 | . | TRBV28 | TRBD1 | TGTGCCACGACAGGGTTTTCAACTAATGAAAAACTGTTTTTT | CATTGFSTNEKLFF